These 10 T cell receptor beta chains share one sample of origin, sequenced in a study of cytomegalovirus exposure and HLA in healthy donors. Researchers ran the PCR with 60 Vbeta and 13 Jbeta primers. Produced via immunoSEQ multiplex PCR; TCRdb's table is partial and in-frame only. This sample has around 63,000 clones, with around 80% found just once. The specimen was PBMCs. Receptors were obtained from a man aged 35 to 55 in good health and CMV-seronegative.

The chain is built from TRBV19 and TRBJ2-7; no definite D call. V was cut by 5 bases and J by 4 bases, with 12 bases left in between. Per the germline V gene, CDR1 is LNHDA and CDR2 is SQIVND (reference sequence). The CDR3 spans 13 residues. In DNA form, the CDR3 reads TGTGCCAGTAGTCGCGACAATCCTTACGAGCAGTACTTC. Its protein product is CASSRDNPYEQYF.

This clone is termed medium-sized. The rearrangement joins TRBV29-1 to TRBJ1-1, with no clear D. The V gene's germline CDR1 is SQVTM and CDR2 ANQGSEA. V dropped 4 bases and J dropped 10 bases, with 10 bases sitting between them. The CDR3 loop spans 10 amino acids. In DNA, the CDR3 is TGCAGCGTTGTCGGGAGCGGAGCTTTCTTT. Protein product: CSVVGSGAFF.

In this sample, this clone turned up once. The gene calls are TRBV7-8 and TRBJ2-5, with D maybe TRBD1 (5 bases). The CDR3 runs 15 residues. CDR1 is SGHVS and CDR2 is FQNEAQ in the germline V gene. Trimming shortened V by 2 bases and J by 4 bases, and 14 bases separated the two germline ends. The CDR3 coding sequence is TGTGCCAGCAGCTTATTGTCACAGGCCGTAGAGACCCAGTACTTC. Amino acid sequence: CASSLLSQAVETQYF.

The chain employs TRBV5-4 and TRBJ2-4; a possible D gene is TRBD1 (6 bases). V lost 1 base and J lost 3, with 26 bases in between. Germline V gene data show CDR1 as SGHNT and CDR2 as YYREEE (reference sequence). The CDR3 totals 20 residues. For the CDR3, the DNA is TGTGCCAGCAGCTTGAATACAGGGCGGTGGCAGACTTGGGGCAAAAACATTCAGTACTTC. It specifies CASSLNTGRWQTWGKNIQYF.

This clone appeared a single time. The rearrangement links TRBV27 to TRBJ2-1; TRBD1 agrees at 8 bases. In germline, CDR1 is MNHEY, CDR2 SMNVEV (reference sequence). The CDR3 has 16 amino acids. Trimming cost V 5 bases and J 7 bases; bases outside gene matches: 13. This chain's CDR3 is CASSPKPRTGSNEQFF. CDR3 in DNA: TGTGCCAGCAGTCCGAAGCCCAGGACAGGGTCAAATGAGCAGTTCTTC.

V usage is TRBV19 and J usage is TRBJ2-5; D is possibly TRBD1 (6 bases). The germline CDR1 and CDR2 sequences are LNHDA and SQIVND (reference sequence). V gave up 2 bases and J gave up 4 bases, with 14 bases separating them. The CDR3 sequence is 15 residues long. The CDR3 DNA sequence: TGTGCCAGTAGTATAACCCAGACAGGCCTAGAGACCCAGTACTTC. It is translated as CASSITQTGLETQYF.

This clone has a single count. The chain links TRBV11-2 to TRBJ2-5, with TRBD1 identical over 9 bases. The DNA end is a closer match to TRBJ2-7, so the J assignment may be wrong. Germline V gene sequence: CDR1 SGHAT, CDR2 FQNNGV. The CDR3 is made up of 15 amino acids. This CDR3 is CASSFPGTGINEQYF. The DNA for the CDR3 is TGTGCCAGCAGCTTCCCAGGGACAGGGATCAACGAGCAGTACTTC.

V usage is TRBV5-3 and J usage is TRBJ2-1; 11 nucleotides align to TRBD2. TRBV5-3 is recorded as an ORF, its role being uncertain. With 2 bases clipped from V and 5 bases from J, the junction kept 9 bases outside the gene matches. The CDR3 loop spans 17 amino acids. The CDR3 coding sequence is TGTGCCAGAAGCTTCCGGACTAGCGGGTTTTGTAACAATGAGCAGTTCTTC. Translating gives CARSFRTSGFCNNEQFF.

The chain combines TRBV10-2 with TRBJ2-3, with D possibly matching TRBD2 (5 bases). The CDR3 has 13 residues. With 4 bases removed from V and 5 bases from J, the gap between germline ends came to 10 bases. Looked up from germline, CDR1 is WSHSY and CDR2 is SAAADI. The DNA of the CDR3 is TGCGCCAGCAGTGTACAGACTAAAGATACGCAGTATTTT. As protein: CASSVQTKDTQYF.

The chain is built from TRBV5-1 and TRBJ2-1, with 8 bases lining up with TRBD2. V shed 0 bases and J 6 bases; nucleotides not matched to a gene: 8. Germline CDR1 and CDR2: SGHRS and YFSETQ. The CDR3 loop spans 16 amino acids. CDR3 in amino acids: CASSLALVAGINEQFF. CDR3 DNA sequence: TGCGCCAGCAGCTTGGCCTTGGTAGCGGGAATCAATGAGCAGTTCTTC.